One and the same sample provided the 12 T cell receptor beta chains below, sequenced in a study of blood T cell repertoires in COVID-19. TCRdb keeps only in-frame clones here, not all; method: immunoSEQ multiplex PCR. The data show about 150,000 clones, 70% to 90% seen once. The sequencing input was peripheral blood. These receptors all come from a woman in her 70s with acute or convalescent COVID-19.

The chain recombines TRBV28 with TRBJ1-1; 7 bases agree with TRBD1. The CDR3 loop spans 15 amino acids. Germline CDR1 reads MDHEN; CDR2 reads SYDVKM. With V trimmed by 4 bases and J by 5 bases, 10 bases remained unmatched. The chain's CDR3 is CASSSATGLFTEAFF. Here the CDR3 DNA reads TGTGCCAGCAGTTCTGCGACAGGGTTGTTTACTGAAGCTTTCTTT. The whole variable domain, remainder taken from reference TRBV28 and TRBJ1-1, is DVKVTQSSRYLVKRTGEKVFLECVQDMDHENMFWYRQDPGLGLRLIYFSYDVKMKEKGDIPEGYSVSREKKERFSLILESASTNQTSMYLCASSSATGLFTEAFFGQGTRLTVV.

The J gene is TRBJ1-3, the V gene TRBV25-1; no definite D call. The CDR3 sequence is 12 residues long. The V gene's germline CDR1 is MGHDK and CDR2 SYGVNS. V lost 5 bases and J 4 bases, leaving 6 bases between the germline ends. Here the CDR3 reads CASSIEGNTIYF. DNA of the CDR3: TGTGCCAGCAGTATAGAAGGAAACACCATATATTTT. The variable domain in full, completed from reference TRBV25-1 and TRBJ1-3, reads EADIYQTPRYLVIGTGKKITLECSQTMGHDKMYWYQQDPGMELHLIHYSYGVNSTEKGDLSSESTVSRIRTEHFPLTLESARPSHTSQYLCASSIEGNTIYFGEGSWLTVV.

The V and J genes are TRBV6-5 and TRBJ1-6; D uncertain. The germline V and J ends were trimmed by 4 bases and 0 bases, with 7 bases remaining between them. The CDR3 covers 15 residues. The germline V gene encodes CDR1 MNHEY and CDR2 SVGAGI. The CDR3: CASSSKSSYNSPLHF. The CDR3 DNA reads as TGTGCCAGCAGTTCGAAGAGCTCCTATAATTCACCCCTCCACTTT.

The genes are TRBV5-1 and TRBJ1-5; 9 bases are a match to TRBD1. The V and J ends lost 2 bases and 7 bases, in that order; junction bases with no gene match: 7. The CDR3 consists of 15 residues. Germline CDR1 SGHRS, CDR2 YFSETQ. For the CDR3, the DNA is TGCGCCAGCAGCTTAAAGACAGGGGGAGACCAGCCCCAGCATTTT. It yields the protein CASSLKTGGDQPQHF.

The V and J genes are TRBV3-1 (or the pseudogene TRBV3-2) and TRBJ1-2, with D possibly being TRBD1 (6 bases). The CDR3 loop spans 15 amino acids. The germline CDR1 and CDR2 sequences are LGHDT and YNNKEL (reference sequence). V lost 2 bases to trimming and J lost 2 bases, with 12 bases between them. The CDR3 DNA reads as TGTGCCAGCAGCCAATCCCTAGGACAGAACTATGGCTACACCTTC. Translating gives CASSQSLGQNYGYTF.

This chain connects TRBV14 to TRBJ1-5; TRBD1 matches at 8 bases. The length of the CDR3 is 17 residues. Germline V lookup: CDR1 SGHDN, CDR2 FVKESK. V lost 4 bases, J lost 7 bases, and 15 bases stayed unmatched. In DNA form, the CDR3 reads TGTGCCAGCAGCCCGCGGGCAGGGGGCATTGATACACAGCCCCAGCATTTT. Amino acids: CASSPRAGGIDTQPQHF.

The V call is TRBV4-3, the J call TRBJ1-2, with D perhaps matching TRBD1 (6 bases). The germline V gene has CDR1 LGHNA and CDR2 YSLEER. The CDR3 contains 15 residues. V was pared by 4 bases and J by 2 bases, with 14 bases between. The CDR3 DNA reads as TGCGCCAGCAGCCGCGCCCGGACAGCGAACTATGGCTACACCTTC. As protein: CASSRARTANYGYTF.

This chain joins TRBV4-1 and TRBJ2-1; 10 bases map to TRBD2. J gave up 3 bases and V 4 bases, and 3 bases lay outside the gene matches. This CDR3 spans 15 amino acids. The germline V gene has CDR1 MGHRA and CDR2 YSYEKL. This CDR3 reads CASSRAGGLYNEQFF. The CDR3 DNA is TGCGCCAGCAGCCGAGCGGGGGGGCTCTACAATGAGCAGTTCTTC.

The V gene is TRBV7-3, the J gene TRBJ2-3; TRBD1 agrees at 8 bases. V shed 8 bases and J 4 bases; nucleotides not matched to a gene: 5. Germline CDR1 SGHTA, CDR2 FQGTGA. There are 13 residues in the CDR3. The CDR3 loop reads CASGRQGSDTQYF. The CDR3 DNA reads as TGTGCCAGCGGGAGACAGGGGTCAGATACGCAGTATTTT. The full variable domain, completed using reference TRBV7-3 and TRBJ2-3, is GAGVSQTPSNKVTEKGKYVELRCDPISGHTALYWYRQSLGQGPEFLIYFQGTGAADDSGLPNDRFFAVRPEGSVSTLKIQRTERGDSAVYLCASGRQGSDTQYFGPGTRLTVL.

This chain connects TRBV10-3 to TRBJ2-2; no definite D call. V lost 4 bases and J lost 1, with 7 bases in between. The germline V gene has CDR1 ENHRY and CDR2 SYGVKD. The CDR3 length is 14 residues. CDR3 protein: CAISGTGNTGELFF. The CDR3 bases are TGTGCCATCAGTGGAACGGGGAACACCGGGGAGCTGTTTTTT.

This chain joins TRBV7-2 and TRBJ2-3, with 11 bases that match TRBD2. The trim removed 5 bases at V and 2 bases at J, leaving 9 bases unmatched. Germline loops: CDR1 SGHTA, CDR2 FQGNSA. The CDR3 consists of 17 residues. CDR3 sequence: CASSPPSGGPDTDTQYF. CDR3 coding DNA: TGTGCCAGCAGCCCCCCTAGCGGGGGGCCGGACACAGATACGCAGTATTTT.

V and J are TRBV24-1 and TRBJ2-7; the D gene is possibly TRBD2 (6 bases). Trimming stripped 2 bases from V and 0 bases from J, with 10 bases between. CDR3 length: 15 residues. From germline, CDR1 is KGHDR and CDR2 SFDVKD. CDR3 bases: TGTGCCACCAGTGATTGGGAGGACCTCTCCTACGAGCAGTACGTC. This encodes CATSDWEDLSYEQYV.